The 31 T cell receptor beta chains listed next were all sequenced from one sample in a study of shared clonotypes between healthy human individuals. Naive CD8 cells lacked CD45RO and underwent positive selection for CCR7, leaving out terminally differentiated effector memory CD45RA+ cells. Profiling relied on immunoSEQ multiplex PCR, and the TCRdb table lists in-frame clones only, not all of them. Here the sample spans about 2,200,000 clones, 90% to 95% being singletons. Sequenced sample: naive CD8+ T cells from PBMCs. The receptors here all came from a young man in good health. Some clones in this sample may be carry-over from other donors' samples.

This clone was observed once. This rearrangement joins TRBV2 to TRBJ2-7, with D uncertain. V was cut by 4 bases and J by 3 bases, with 13 bases left in between. CDR3 size: 14 residues. CDR1 is SNHLY and CDR2 is FYNNEI in the germline V gene. The CDR3 spells CASSVRSRGYEQYF. CDR3 in DNA: TGTGCCAGCAGTGTCAGGAGCCGAGGCTACGAGCAGTACTTC. Full variable domain (outside the CDR3, taken from reference TRBV2 and TRBJ2-7): EPEVTQTPSHQVTQMGQEVILRCVPISNHLYFYWYRQILGQKVEFLVSFYNNEISEKSEIFDDQFSVERPDGSNFTLKIRSTKLEDSAMYFCASSVRSRGYEQYFGPGTRLTVT.

The J gene is TRBJ2-1, the V gene TRBV10-2; the match to TRBD2 covers 7 bases. The CDR3 runs 13 residues. V gave up 10 bases and J gave up 4 bases; unmatched junction bases: 7. The V gene's germline CDR1 is WSHSY and CDR2 SAAADI. CDR3 protein: CATGDYAYNEQFF. Here the CDR3 DNA reads TGCGCCACGGGGGACTATGCATACAATGAGCAGTTCTTC.

The V call is TRBV4-1, the J call TRBJ1-5; 8 nucleotides line up with TRBD1. Germline CDR1 is MGHRA and CDR2 is YSYEKL. The length of the CDR3 is 16 residues. With 4 bases clipped from V and 3 bases from J, the junction kept 8 bases outside the gene matches. Here the CDR3 reads CASSRTTGVLNQPQHF. The CDR3 DNA follows: TGCGCCAGCAGCCGAACGACAGGGGTTCTCAATCAGCCCCAGCATTTT.

The CDR3 nucleotides are TGTGCCAGCACCGGAAGGGGCGGCCACATTCAGTACTTC. This sequence encodes CASTGRGGHIQYF. The genes are TRBV27 and TRBJ2-4, with D possibly being TRBD1 (5 bases). The CDR3 spans 13 residues. Trimming left V 7 bases short and J 8 bases short, with 15 bases between. CDR1 is MNHEY and CDR2 is SMNVEV in the germline V gene (reference sequence).

The chain combines TRBV18 with TRBJ2-1; the match to TRBD2 covers 7 bases. V lost 2 bases to trimming and J lost 5 bases; unmatched junction nucleotides: 9. CDR1 and CDR2 from the germline V gene are KGHSH and LQKENI. The CDR3 loop spans 16 amino acids. The CDR3 DNA sequence: TGTGCCAGCTCACCAACTCGGCTAGCGGAGAACAATGAGCAGTTCTTC. Its protein product is CASSPTRLAENNEQFF. Full variable domain (rest looked up from reference TRBV18 and TRBJ2-1): NAGVMQNPRHLVRRRGQEARLRCSPMKGHSHVYWYRQLPEEGLKFMVYLQKENIIDESGMPKERFSAEFPKEGPSILRIQQVVRGDSAAYFCASSPTRLAENNEQFFGPGTRLTVL.

The gene calls are TRBV28 and TRBJ1-2; possibly TRBD1 for D (6 bases). V lost 0 bases and J 2 bases, leaving 7 bases between the germline ends. The CDR3 runs to 14 residues. The germline CDR1 and CDR2 sequences are MDHEN and SYDVKM. Here the CDR3 reads CASSLWRGNYGYTF. CDR3 DNA: TGTGCCAGCAGTTTATGGAGGGGGAACTATGGCTACACCTTC.

The chain is built from TRBV28 and TRBJ2-1; tentative D call: TRBD1 (6 bases). CDR1 and CDR2 (germline): MDHEN, SYDVKM. The CDR3 covers 15 residues. Trimming removed 1 base at V and 8 bases at J, with 15 bases between. The CDR3 DNA is TGTGCCAGCAGTTTATATGGGGGCGTCTTGGATGAGCAGTTCTTC. This encodes CASSLYGGVLDEQFF.

This clone has only one observation. CDR3 DNA sequence: TGCGCCAGCAGCCAACATCGGAACCTTGGGCCCCAGCATTTT. Its translation is CASSQHRNLGPQHF. The V and J genes are TRBV4-1 and TRBJ1-5, with D unresolved. This CDR3 has 14 residues. From germline, CDR1 is MGHRA and CDR2 YSYEKL. V lost 2 bases to trimming and J lost 9 bases, with 14 bases between them.

This chain joins TRBV11-1 and TRBJ2-2; D not resolved. The CDR3 runs 12 residues. CDR1 is SGHAT, CDR2 FQDESV, per germline (reference sequence). The V end lost 5 bases, the J end lost 7 bases, and 8 bases lay between the germline ends. CDR3 nucleotides: TGTGCCAGCAGCCCCGACAACGGGGAGCTGTTTTTT. Translating gives CASSPDNGELFF.

Remarks on this clone: At the DNA level, this CDR3 is encoded by other sequences in the same sample as well. The chain is built from TRBV4-2 and TRBJ2-1; no definite D call. The ends were cut back, 1 base at V and 0 bases at J, with 4 bases in the middle. This CDR3 is built from 14 residues. Per germline, CDR1 LGHNA and CDR2 YNFKEQ. The CDR3 here is CASSQVASYNEQFF. DNA of the CDR3: TGTGCCAGCAGCCAAGTCGCCTCCTACAATGAGCAGTTCTTC.

The chain has TRBV10-3 and TRBJ1-2, with no clear D. The CDR3 has 11 residues. Trimming cost V 2 bases and J 6 bases, with 4 bases left between them. Germline V gives CDR1 ENHRY, CDR2 SYGVKD. In DNA form, the CDR3 reads TGTGCCATCAGTGAGGGACATGGCTACACCTTC. It encodes CAISEGHGYTF.

V is TRBV4-3 and J is TRBJ2-7; perhaps TRBD2 as D (6 bases). The V gene lost 4 bases and the J gene lost 3 bases, with 13 bases spanning the gap. The CDR3 sequence is 14 residues long. Per the germline V gene, CDR1 is LGHNA and CDR2 is YSLEER. As DNA, the CDR3 is TGCGCCAGCAGCCCATCAATGGGGGGCTACGAGCAGTACTTC. This encodes CASSPSMGGYEQYF.

The chain combines TRBV28 with TRBJ2-7; D is unclear. The CDR3 runs 13 residues. The ends were cut back, 6 bases at V and 12 bases at J, with 21 bases in the middle. Germline V gives CDR1 MDHEN, CDR2 SYDVKM. The CDR3 here is CASSPMPDPAGYF. As DNA, the CDR3 is TGTGCCAGCAGCCCAATGCCTGACCCCGCCGGGTACTTC.

V is TRBV9 and J is TRBJ1-1; no reliable D call. The CDR3 sequence is 14 residues long. Germline CDR1 SGDLS, CDR2 YYNGEE. Trimming took off 0 bases at V and 10 bases at J, with 16 bases between the two ends. The CDR3 nucleotides are TGTGCCAGCAGCGTAGGGCCCTCGGCGGTGGCAGCTTTCTTT. It specifies CASSVGPSAVAAFF. Combining the CDR3 with reference TRBV9 and TRBJ1-1 gives the whole variable domain DSGVTQTPKHLITATGQRVTLRCSPRSGDLSVYWYQQSLDQGLQFLIQYYNGEERAKGNILERFSAQQFPDLHSELNLSSLELGDSALYFCASSVGPSAVAAFFGQGTRLTVV.

On this clone: The same CDR3 also results from other DNA sequences found in this sample. The CDR3 DNA follows: TGTGCCAGCAGTCCAGGCCTCCAAGAGACCCAGTACTTC. Its translation is CASSPGLQETQYF. The chain is built from TRBV27 and TRBJ2-5, with D uncertain. The CDR3 consists of 13 residues. Germline CDR1 and CDR2: MNHEY and SMNVEV (reference sequence). Between the trimmed V and J ends, which lost 5 bases and 1 base, there was a span of 8 bases.

A remark on this clone: Other DNA sequences in this specimen translate into the identical CDR3. The chain combines TRBV11-2 with TRBJ2-3; the D is unclear. Deletions cut 1 base from V and 4 bases from J, with 3 bases between. Germline V gives CDR1 SGHAT, CDR2 FQNNGV. This CDR3 is 12 amino acids long. The CDR3 nucleotides read TGTGCCAGCAGCTTAGTTCCAGATACGCAGTATTTT. Amino acids: CASSLVPDTQYF.

The V call is TRBV19, the J call TRBJ1-2; D is ambiguous. Between the trimmed V and J ends, which lost 3 bases and 6 bases, there was a span of 11 bases. This CDR3 has 13 amino acids. From germline, CDR1 is LNHDA and CDR2 SQIVND (reference sequence). DNA of the CDR3: TGTGCCAGTAGTATTGGGCGGTTCAATGGCTACACCTTC. This codes for CASSIGRFNGYTF. The entire variable domain, with the rest obtained from reference TRBV19 and TRBJ1-2, is as follows: DGGITQSPKYLFRKEGQNVTLSCEQNLNHDAMYWYRQDPGQGLRLIYYSQIVNDFQKGDIAEGYSVSREKKESFPLTVTSAQKNPTAFYLCASSIGRFNGYTFGSGTRLTVV.

This rearrangement joins TRBV29-1 to TRBJ2-7, with 9 bases lining up with TRBD1. The V gene's germline CDR1 is SQVTM and CDR2 ANQGSEA. V gave up 6 bases and J gave up 4 bases; unmatched junction bases: 7. The CDR3 totals 13 residues. The CDR3 spells CSVDFGQGYEQYF. The CDR3 DNA follows: TGCAGCGTCGACTTTGGACAGGGGTACGAGCAGTACTTC.

The chain combines TRBV21-1 with TRBJ1-1; TRBD1, the D gene given by the table, was not confirmed from the DNA. TRBV21-1 is marked as a pseudogene. This CDR3 comprises 16 residues. CDR3 DNA: TGTGCCAGCAGCACCCGGACAGGGGGCGCGGATACTGAAGCTTTCTTT. It yields the protein CASSTRTGGADTEAFF.

Concerning this clone itself: At the DNA level, this CDR3 is encoded by other sequences in the same sample as well. The CDR3 sequence is CASSQVRGETEAFF. CDR3 DNA: TGCGCCAGCAGCCAAGTGCGGGGGGAGACTGAAGCTTTCTTT. The chain is built from TRBV4-1 and TRBJ1-1, with D possibly matching TRBD1 (5 bases). CDR3 length equals 14 residues. The germline CDR1 and CDR2 sequences are MGHRA and YSYEKL. V lost 1 base to trimming and J lost 5 bases, with 11 bases between them.

This clone appeared once. The V call is TRBV18, the J call TRBJ2-7; D possibly corresponds to TRBD1 (6 bases). V lost 3 bases to trimming and J lost 2 bases, with 23 bases between them. Per the germline V gene, CDR1 is KGHSH and CDR2 is LQKENI. This CDR3 comprises 18 residues. This CDR3 is CASSPVGSRTEQTYEQYF. CDR3 bases: TGTGCCAGCTCACCGGTGGGTTCGAGGACAGAACAAACCTACGAGCAGTACTTC.

The rearrangement uses TRBV18 and TRBJ2-7, with 11 bases that match TRBD2. The V segment lost 6 bases and the J segment 3 bases; nucleotides outside the gene matches: 13. The CDR3 is 17 residues long. Germline V gene lookup returns CDR1 KGHSH and CDR2 LQKENI. The CDR3 nucleotides read TGTGCCAGCTCCAACCGGGCACTAGCGGGAGAGGGCTACGAGCAGTACTTC. Translating gives CASSNRALAGEGYEQYF.

This chain uses TRBV29-1 with TRBJ2-7; 7 bases line up with TRBD2. Trimming cost V 4 bases and J 1 base; bases outside gene matches: 7. This CDR3 has 14 residues. Germline loops: CDR1 SQVTM, CDR2 ANQGSEA. The CDR3 is CSVVGGRRSYEQYF. As DNA, the CDR3 is TGCAGCGTTGTTGGCGGGAGAAGGTCCTACGAGCAGTACTTC.

CDR3 protein: CASSYDTGVSREQYF. CDR3 coding DNA: TGTGCCAGCAGTTACGACACAGGGGTATCTCGGGAGCAGTACTTC. The chain has TRBV6-5 and TRBJ2-7, with 7 bases matching TRBD1. The germline V gene encodes CDR1 MNHEY and CDR2 SVGAGI. The ends lost 2 bases at V and 7 bases at J; junction bases unmatched: 11. The length of the CDR3 is 15 residues.

This chain uses TRBV29-1 with TRBJ2-7; the D gene is possibly TRBD2 (5 bases). The CDR3 covers 20 residues. V lost 6 bases and J lost 3, with 36 bases in between. Germline loops: CDR1 SQVTM, CDR2 ANQGSEA. CDR3 nucleotides: TGCAGCGTCGAGGGCATAATCGGGGAATTCGCCTCTGCCACCGGCTACGAGCAGTACTTC. It encodes CSVEGIIGEFASATGYEQYF.

In its sample, this clone was seen once. Here the CDR3 reads CASSPGDGYNQPQHF. CDR3 coding DNA: TGTGCCAGCTCACCAGGGGACGGCTACAATCAGCCCCAGCATTTT. The rearrangement links TRBV18 to TRBJ1-5, with a tentative D call TRBD1 (5 bases). Trimming pared 2 bases from V and 3 bases from J, leaving 11 bases between. The CDR3 contains 15 residues. Looked up from germline, CDR1 is KGHSH and CDR2 is LQKENI.

This sequence joins TRBV11-2 and TRBJ2-2, with 9 bases aligning to TRBD2. Germline-derived CDR1 and CDR2 are SGHAT and FQNNGV. J lost 0 bases, V lost 5 bases, and 4 bases had no gene match. This CDR3 is built from 16 residues. As DNA, the CDR3 is TGTGCCAGCAGCCTCAAGCGGGGGGCGAACACCGGGGAGCTGTTTTTT. This sequence encodes CASSLKRGANTGELFF. Using reference TRBV11-2 and TRBJ2-2 for the parts outside the CDR3, the full variable domain is EAGVAQSPRYKIIEKRQSVAFWCNPISGHATLYWYQQILGQGPKLLIQFQNNGVVDDSQLPKDRFSAERLKGVDSTLKIQPAKLEDSAVYLCASSLKRGANTGELFFGEGSRLTVL.

This clone was picked up one time. The chain carries TRBV5-6 and TRBJ2-1; TRBD2 aligns across 7 bases. V dropped 4 bases and J dropped 9; count of bases not matched to a gene: 16. Germline V lookup: CDR1 SGHDT, CDR2 YYEEEE. The CDR3 covers 16 residues. The CDR3 sequence is CASSIPLMAGDSEQFF. The CDR3 DNA reads TGTGCCAGCAGCATCCCTCTGATGGCGGGAGATAGTGAGCAGTTCTTC.

V and J are TRBV15 and TRBJ1-4; 11 bases fit TRBD1. Germline V gene sequence: CDR1 LNHNV, CDR2 YYDKDF (reference sequence). Trimming at V came to 1 base and at J to 5 bases, leaving 3 bases not matched to a gene. The CDR3 consists of 16 residues. CDR3 sequence: CATSRGTGGANEKLFF. CDR3 in DNA: TGTGCCACCAGCAGAGGGACAGGGGGCGCGAATGAAAAACTGTTTTTT.

The sample holds one count of this clone. The genes are TRBV5-6 and TRBJ2-1, with D possibly matching TRBD2 (5 bases). Trimming took off 6 bases at V and 0 bases at J, with 16 bases between the two ends. The germline V gene encodes CDR1 SGHDT and CDR2 YYEEEE. The length of the CDR3 is 16 residues. The CDR3: CASTLRSGISYNEQFF. DNA of the CDR3: TGTGCCAGCACCCTGAGGTCGGGGATCTCCTACAATGAGCAGTTCTTC.

This sequence joins TRBV7-6 and TRBJ1-1, with a tentative D call TRBD1 (6 bases). Trimming removed 5 bases from V and 12 bases from J, with 22 bases in between. The CDR3 runs 14 residues. The germline V gene has CDR1 SGHVS and CDR2 FNYEAQ. The CDR3 DNA reads as TGTGCCAGCAGCCCAGGGGAGGGCAGACGAGAGTCTTTCTTT. It specifies CASSPGEGRRESFF.